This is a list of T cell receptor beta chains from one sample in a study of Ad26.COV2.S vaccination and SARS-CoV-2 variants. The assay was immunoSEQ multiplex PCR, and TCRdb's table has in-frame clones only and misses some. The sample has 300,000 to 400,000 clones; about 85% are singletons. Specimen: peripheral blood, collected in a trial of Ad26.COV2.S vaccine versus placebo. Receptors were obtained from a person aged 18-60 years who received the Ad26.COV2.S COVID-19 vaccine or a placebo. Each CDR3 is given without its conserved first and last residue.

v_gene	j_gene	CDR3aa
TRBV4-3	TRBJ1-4	ASSQLPGQTEKLF
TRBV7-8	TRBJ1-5	ASSLAHDQPQH
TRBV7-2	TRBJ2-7	ASSLAVGSYEQY
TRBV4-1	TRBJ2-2	ASSQWPGSRTGELF
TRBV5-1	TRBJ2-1	ASSSQTSGFPNEQF
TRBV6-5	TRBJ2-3	ASSYGAGDTDTQY
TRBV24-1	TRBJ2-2	ATSDFRAGELF
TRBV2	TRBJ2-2	ASSYRGRTGELF
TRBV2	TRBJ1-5	ASRQINSNQPQH
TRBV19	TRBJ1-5	ASSFPDQPQH
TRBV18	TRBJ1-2	ASSPVSGGNYGYT
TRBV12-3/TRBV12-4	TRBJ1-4	ASSPTGGEKLF
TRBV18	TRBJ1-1	ASKGLKDTEAF
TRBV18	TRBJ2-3	ASSPLVASSTDTQY
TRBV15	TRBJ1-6	ATSRDHPGTGNSPLH
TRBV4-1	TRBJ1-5	ASSQDGSLQPQH
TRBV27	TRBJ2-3	ASSDLGGAGADTQY
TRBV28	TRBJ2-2	ASSFWGGRDTGELF
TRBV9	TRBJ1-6	ASSVQGHHSSYNSPLH
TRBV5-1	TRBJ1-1	ASSFPTGEGSTEAF
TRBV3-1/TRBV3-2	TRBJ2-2	ASSQDGQTNTGELF
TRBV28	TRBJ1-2	ASSAKYSRGRTGYT
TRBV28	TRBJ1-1	ASTIGTGGRLKEAF
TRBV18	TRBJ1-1	ASSPNEGTEAF